A selection of T cell receptor beta chains follows, all from one sample in a study of cytotoxic CD8 clonotypes in ibrutinib-treated CLL. Sequencing was performed with immunoSEQ multiplex PCR; in TCRdb, only in-frame clones are kept and a portion is missing. This sample has 150,000 to 200,000 clones, with 81% found just once. Here the sequenced sample was PBMCs, taken after 12 months of ibrutinib treatment. These TCRs come from a human donor with chronic lymphocytic leukemia. Both conserved end residues are part of each CDR3. A D gene is named only where the DNA matches it firmly. Clone sizes are given selectively: once, few, many, or a class where the clone is expanded.

d_call | clone_size | j_call | v_call | cdr3_nt | cdr3_aa
TRBD2 | . | TRBJ2-1 | TRBV9 | TGTGCCAGCAGAGATACTTATAGCGGGGGGTACAATGAGCAGTTCTTC | CASRDTYSGGYNEQFF
. | . | TRBJ1-5 | TRBV6-5 | TGTGCCAGCAGCCAGACAAGGGGCAATCAGCCCCAGCATTTT | CASSQTRGNQPQHF
. | . | TRBJ2-5 | TRBV28 | TGTGCCAGCAGACAGGGAACTGTAGAGACCCAGTACTTC | CASRQGTVETQYF
TRBD2 | . | TRBJ2-3 | TRBV5-1 | TGCGCCAGCAAAACTAGCGGGGGCTGGGATACGCAGTATTTT | CASKTSGGWDTQYF
. | few | TRBJ2-4 | TRBV5-1 | TGCGCCAGCAGCCTTGGACAGACGGCCAAAAACATTCAGTACTTC | CASSLGQTAKNIQYF
. | once | TRBJ2-1 | TRBV6-5 | TGTGCCAGCAGACAGGGAGGAGAGCAGTTCTTC | CASRQGGEQFF
TRBD1 | . | TRBJ2-1 | TRBV18 | TGTGCCAGCTCAGAGCCGGGACAGGCTCCGTTCTTC | CASSEPGQAPFF
TRBD1 | . | TRBJ2-5 | TRBV7-6 | TGTGCCAGCAGCTCCTCCCGATTCAGGGGGCCTCAAGAGACCCAGTACTTC | CASSSSRFRGPQETQYF
TRBD2 | once | TRBJ2-3 | TRBV2 | TGTGCCACCGACCCCCTCCGGGCGGGGGAACTTAAAGGGAACACAGATACGCAGTATTTT | CATDPLRAGELKGNTDTQYF
TRBD1 | . | TRBJ2-2 | TRBV7-3 | TGTGCCAGCCGTGGGACAGGGGATACCGGGGAGCTGTTTTTT | CASRGTGDTGELFF
. | few | TRBJ2-1 | TRBV7-9 | TGTGCCAGCAGCTTAGTCGGGAGCGAGGACAATGAGCAGTTCTTC | CASSLVGSEDNEQFF
TRBD1 | few | TRBJ2-7 | TRBV11-2 | TGTGCCAGCAGCCCCCTGTCGAGACAGGGCTCCTACGAGCAGTACTTC | CASSPLSRQGSYEQYF
. | . | TRBJ1-6 | TRBV7-6 | TGTGCCAGCAGCCCCAGCAGGACGGGTCGGGGTTCACCCCTCCACTTT | CASSPSRTGRGSPLHF
TRBD1 | few | TRBJ1-1 | TRBV11-2 | TGTGCCAGCAGCCCACAGGGGGACCGGAACACTGAAGCTTTCTTT | CASSPQGDRNTEAFF
. | once | TRBJ2-7 | TRBV7-9 | TGTGCCAGCAGCTTACGACCGACGCACGAGCAGTACTTC | CASSLRPTHEQYF
. | . | TRBJ1-2 | TRBV6-5 | TGTGCCAGCAGTTACTCGAATGACGGACCCTATGGCTACACCTTC | CASSYSNDGPYGYTF
TRBD1 | . | TRBJ1-1 | TRBV11-2 | TGTGCCAGCAGCTTATTGGCCAGGGGGGTAACTATGAACACTGAAGCTTTCTTT | CASSLLARGVTMNTEAFF
. | . | TRBJ1-5 | TRBV15 | TGTGCCACCAGCAGAGACACTCAGCCCCAGCATTTT | CATSRDTQPQHF
TRBD1 | . | TRBJ2-7 | TRBV5-5 | TGTGCCAGCAGCTTGGCAGGGACAGGGACCTACGAGCAGTACTTC | CASSLAGTGTYEQYF
TRBD2 | . | TRBJ2-3 | TRBV19 | TGTGCCAGTAGTATCTTGGGACTAGCGGGGATCACAGATACGCAGTATTTT | CASSILGLAGITDTQYF
. | few | TRBJ1-1 | TRBV9 | TGTGCCAGCAGCTTCGAGGGACATCTGAACACTGAAGCTTTCTTT | CASSFEGHLNTEAFF
. | . | TRBJ2-2 | TRBV27 | TGTGCCAGCAGTGTCGGACTGAACGGGGAGCTGTTTTTT | CASSVGLNGELFF
TRBD2 | . | TRBJ2-5 | TRBV7-6 | TGTGCCAGCAGCTTTCGGCTAGCGGGGACCCAAGAGACCCAGTACTTC | CASSFRLAGTQETQYF
. | . | TRBJ2-7 | TRBV7-9 | TGTGCCAGCAGCTTAAACTCCTACGAGCAGTACTTC | CASSLNSYEQYF
. | . | TRBJ2-3 | TRBV6-5 | TGTGCCAGCAGTTACGGGGGCCCTAGTAATACGCAGTATTTT | CASSYGGPSNTQYF
. | . | TRBJ2-2 | TRBV19 | TGTGCCAGTAGTCCGGGGGAACCCGGGGAGCTGTTTTTT | CASSPGEPGELFF
. | . | TRBJ1-3 | TRBV11-2 | TGTGCCAGCAGCCGAGGTTCTTCTGGAAACACCATATATTTT | CASSRGSSGNTIYF
. | . | TRBJ2-5 | TRBV6-5 | TGTGCCAGCAGTTACGGGGGTATTGCCCAAGAGACCCAGTACTTC | CASSYGGIAQETQYF
TRBD1 | . | TRBJ1-5 | TRBV5-1 | TGCGCCAGCAGCTCCGGGACAGGGGCTAATCAGCCCCAGCATTTT | CASSSGTGANQPQHF
TRBD1 | . | TRBJ2-5 | TRBV14 | TGTGCCCTAATGAGGACAGGGGTTTTCCCCATCCAGTACTTC | CALMRTGVFPIQYF
. | once | TRBJ1-4 | TRBV7-3 | TGTGCCAGCAGCTCAAGTGCTAATGAAAAACTGTTTTTT | CASSSSANEKLFF
. | . | TRBJ1-6 | TRBV5-5 | TGTGCCAGCAGCTTGGTGGCAGGCGACCGGTCACCCCTCCACTTT | CASSLVAGDRSPLHF
TRBD2 | . | TRBJ2-7 | TRBV5-1 | TGCGCCAGCAGCTCAAGACTAGCGGGGGGCGTCTACGAGCAGTACTTC | CASSSRLAGGVYEQYF
TRBD1 | . | TRBJ1-2 | TRBV6-6 | TGTGCCAGCAGTACTTGGACAGGGGGAGGCTACACCTTC | CASSTWTGGGYTF
. | . | TRBJ1-2 | TRBV29-1 | TGCAGCGTTGACAGGGGTTCTAACTATGGCTACACCTTC | CSVDRGSNYGYTF
. | few | TRBJ2-1 | TRBV28 | TGTGCCAGCAGGACTAACTACAATGAGCAGTTCTTC | CASRTNYNEQFF
. | few | TRBJ1-4 | TRBV2 | TGTGCCAGCAGGTACGGCCAGCGTAATGAAAAACTGTTTTTT | CASRYGQRNEKLFF
. | . | TRBJ1-6 | TRBV18 | TGTGCCAGCTCACCCAAACAGGATAATTCACCCCTCCACTTT | CASSPKQDNSPLHF
. | . | TRBJ2-5 | TRBV2 | TGTGCCAGCAGCGCACTGCAAGAGACCCAGTACTTC | CASSALQETQYF
TRBD2 | . | TRBJ2-2 | TRBV29-1 | TGCAGCGTTGAGGCGGGGGTCAGCGGGGAGCTGTTTTTT | CSVEAGVSGELFF
. | . | TRBJ2-3 | TRBV7-3 | TGTGCCAGCAGCTTAGGTGGGAAGAGGACAGATACGCAGTATTTT | CASSLGGKRTDTQYF
. | . | TRBJ2-7 | TRBV6-1 | TGTGCCAGCAGAAAGGAGGAGGGGTTTTCCTACGAGCAGTACTTC | CASRKEEGFSYEQYF
. | few | TRBJ2-7 | TRBV18 | TGTGCCAGCTCAGGAGGGGGAACCCGCCTGAGAGAGCAGTACTTC | CASSGGGTRLREQYF
TRBD1 | . | TRBJ2-5 | TRBV6-4 | TGTGCCAGCAGCGCGGGGACAGGGGGCTTAGAGACCCAGTACTTC | CASSAGTGGLETQYF
. | . | TRBJ1-6 | TRBV5-4 | TGTGCCAGCAGCTCAGCCATGGATTCACCCCTCCACTTT | CASSSAMDSPLHF
. | . | TRBJ2-1 | TRBV18 | TGTGCCAGCTCACCCTCGTTCAATGAGCAGTTCTTC | CASSPSFNEQFF